This note documents a single T cell receptor (beta chain) sequence. This entry is derived from a study of blood T cell repertoires in COVID-19. Profiled with immunoSEQ multiplex PCR; TCRdb holds only in-frame clones, not every one. The sample has about 68,000 clones; 70% to 90% are singletons. CDR1 MNHNY and CDR2 SVGAGI come from the germline V gene (reference sequence). V lost 2 bases and J lost 3, with 7 bases in between. This CDR3 contains 14 residues. The rearrangement joins TRBV6-6 to TRBJ2-2; D unclear. This TCR derives from a woman in her fifties or sixties with COVID-19, enrolled during active disease. The material sequenced was peripheral blood. CDR3 coding DNA: TGTGCCAGCAGTTACGACACTTACACCGGGGAGCTGTTTTTT. Translated: CASSYDTYTGELFF.